The source of this T cell receptor (beta chain) is a study of blood T cell repertoires in COVID-19. Turning to the study itself: Acute and convalescent COVID-19 samples came from the United States, Italy and Spain. T cells, B-cell-depleted T cells, or PBMCs supplied cDNA or gDNA.

Assay used: immunoSEQ multiplex PCR; TCRdb lists only in-frame clones, some missing. The sample lists roughly 250,000 clones; about nine tenths were seen once. In this sample, this clone turned up a few times. Sequenced input: PBMCs or T cells enriched from blood (not recorded which). This sequence originates from a woman aged 40-49 years with acute COVID-19.

This CDR3 is CASSWEVRPQHF. For the CDR3, the DNA is TGTGCCAGCAGCTGGGAGGTACGGCCCCAGCATTTT. The rearrangement uses TRBV6-2 or TRBV6-3 and TRBJ1-5; no definite D call. The germline V gene encodes CDR1 MNHEY and CDR2 SVGEGT. The CDR3 is made up of 12 amino acids. V was cut by 6 bases and J by 9 bases, with 12 bases left in between.